A selection of T cell receptor beta chains follows, all from one sample in a study of cytomegalovirus exposure and HLA in healthy donors. Measured with immunoSEQ multiplex PCR; TCRdb has only the in-frame clones, and not every one. The repertoire holds about 150,000 clones, with approximately 81% as singletons. Sequenced: PBMCs. The receptors were sampled from a boy between 2 and 10 years old in good health and CMV-seronegative. The CDR3 runs from the conserved cysteine through the conserved F or W. The order of the fields is CDR3 DNA, CDR3 protein, V gene, D gene, clone size, J gene. A D gene is named only where the DNA matches it firmly. The size of a clone is reported for some rows only, either as once, few or many, or as a class for expanded clones.

TGTGCCAGCAGCGCTGGACAGGCCATAGACTATGGCTACACCTTC | CASSAGQAIDYGYTF | TRBV9 | TRBD1 | NA | TRBJ1-2
TGTGCCTGGAGTCCGGGGGTACAAGGGGCCGGGCAGCCCCAGCATTTT | CAWSPGVQGAGQPQHF | TRBV30 | NA | NA | TRBJ1-5
TGTGCCAGCAGCTTAGATCGAACAGAAACGCAGTATTTT | CASSLDRTETQYF | TRBV7-8 | NA | NA | TRBJ2-3
TGTGCCAGCGGCTATAACAGGAGGGGCGAGCAGTACTTC | CASGYNRRGEQYF | TRBV6-5 | NA | NA | TRBJ2-7
TGTGCCAGCAGCTTACAGACTAGCGCGATTAGCTCCTACAATGAGCAGTTCTTC | CASSLQTSAISSYNEQFF | TRBV4-2 | TRBD2 | NA | TRBJ2-1
TGTGCCACCAGCAGACCTTTAACAGGGGTCCGGGGGGAGCTGTTTTTT | CATSRPLTGVRGELFF | TRBV15 | TRBD1 | NA | TRBJ2-2
TGTGCCAGCAGCTTAGCCCAGGGGGCTGGTTACGAGCAGTACTTC | CASSLAQGAGYEQYF | TRBV7-9 | TRBD1 | NA | TRBJ2-7
TGTGCCAGCAGGGTGACAGGGTCAAATTCACCCCTCCACTTT | CASRVTGSNSPLHF | TRBV2 | TRBD1 | NA | TRBJ1-6
TGTGCCAGCAGTCTCGCGGGGGGGGCCCAGCATTTT | CASSLAGGAQHF | TRBV27 | NA | NA | TRBJ1-5
TGTGCCAGCAGCGTAGCCTCAGGCTATAATGAAAAACTGTTTTTT | CASSVASGYNEKLFF | TRBV9 | NA | NA | TRBJ1-4
TGTGCCAGCAGCCAATCTTCTACCCGGCTAGCGGGAAACTACGAGCAGTACTTC | CASSQSSTRLAGNYEQYF | TRBV4-2 | TRBD2 | NA | TRBJ2-7
TGTGCCAGCAGCTTCGGCAGGGTGACAGATACGCAGTATTTT | CASSFGRVTDTQYF | TRBV7-9 | NA | NA | TRBJ2-3
TGTGCCTGGGACAGATACTCTGGAAACACCATATATTTT | CAWDRYSGNTIYF | TRBV30 | NA | NA | TRBJ1-3
TGTGCCAGCAGTTCGCTGAGGACAGCGAGATTCTATAGCAATCAGCCCCAGCATTTT | CASSSLRTARFYSNQPQHF | TRBV28 | NA | NA | TRBJ1-5
TGTGCCAGCAGCCCCCCCACACTAGCGGACACCGGGGAGCTGTTTTTT | CASSPPTLADTGELFF | TRBV7-9 | TRBD2 | NA | TRBJ2-2
TGTGCCAGCAGCCAACTTCCGCTAGGGCGACTATACAATGAGCAGTTCTTC | CASSQLPLGRLYNEQFF | TRBV9 | NA | NA | TRBJ2-1
TGCGCCAGCCCCCGAGAGAATACCCAAGAGACCCAGTACTTC | CASPRENTQETQYF | TRBV10-1 | NA | few | TRBJ2-5
TGTGCCAGCGCCGGTCGACATAGCAATCAGCCCCAGCATTTT | CASAGRHSNQPQHF | TRBV28 | NA | NA | TRBJ1-5
TGCGCCAGCAGTTGGTCTAGCGGGAGCGATGAGCAGTTCTTC | CASSWSSGSDEQFF | TRBV5-1 | TRBD2 | few | TRBJ2-1
TGTGCCAGCAGTTTAATAGCGGGAGCGGGAAATGAGCAGTTCTTC | CASSLIAGAGNEQFF | TRBV27 | TRBD2 | NA | TRBJ2-1
TGTGCCAGCAGTGAATCTGTTTATGGCTACACCTTC | CASSESVYGYTF | TRBV6-1 | NA | NA | TRBJ1-2
TGTGCCAGCAGTGGGGGGGACTGCTCCCCCTACTTC | CASSGGDCSPYF | TRBV2 | NA | NA | TRBJ2-7
TGTGCCAGCAGCTGGACAGGCTATGAGCAGTTCTTC | CASSWTGYEQFF | TRBV7-9 | TRBD1 | NA | TRBJ2-1
TGTGCCAGCAGCCTAGCGGGACTAGCGTGGGATGAGCAGTTCTTC | CASSLAGLAWDEQFF | TRBV7-9 | TRBD2 | NA | TRBJ2-1
TGTGCCACCCTCCGTAGTCCCCCCGAGCAGTACTTC | CATLRSPPEQYF | TRBV2 | NA | few | TRBJ2-7
TGTGCCAGCAGCTTGGCCGCTGGGCTTGCTGGCTACACCTTC | CASSLAAGLAGYTF | TRBV5-4 | NA | NA | TRBJ1-2
TGTGCCAGCAGTTTCGAACAGGGTGGAACTGAAGCTTTCTTT | CASSFEQGGTEAFF | TRBV28 | NA | NA | TRBJ1-1
TGTGCCAGCAGTGAGACGACGGGTAATCAGCCCCAGCATTTT | CASSETTGNQPQHF | TRBV6-4 | NA | few | TRBJ1-5
TGTGCCAGCAGTGGGCCCCCATCGACAGCCACTGGAAACACCATATATTTT | CASSGPPSTATGNTIYF | TRBV6-4 | NA | once | TRBJ1-3
TGTGCTAGTGGTTTGTCCGCCTCAGGGTTCAATCAGCCCCAGCATTTT | CASGLSASGFNQPQHF | TRBV12-5 | NA | NA | TRBJ1-5
TGTGCCAGCTCACCACTAGAATCGCGCGGGGAGCTGTTTTTT | CASSPLESRGELFF | TRBV18 | NA | NA | TRBJ2-2
TGTGCCAGCAGCGTACAGGGCCCGCACCAGCCCCAGCATTTT | CASSVQGPHQPQHF | TRBV11-2 | NA | NA | TRBJ1-5
TGTGCCAGCAGCCAAGGGACATCGCCTAGCTCCTACGAGCAGTACTTC | CASSQGTSPSSYEQYF | TRBV4-2 | NA | NA | TRBJ2-7
TGTGCCAGCAGTCTAGGACAGTCACAAGAGACCCAGTACTTC | CASSLGQSQETQYF | TRBV28 | NA | NA | TRBJ2-5
TGCGCCAGCAGCTGGGAACAGGGAGATGGCTACACCTTC | CASSWEQGDGYTF | TRBV5-1 | NA | few | TRBJ1-2
TGTGCCAGCAGCTTATACCGGGCGGGTGGCAATCAGCCCCAGCATTTT | CASSLYRAGGNQPQHF | TRBV7-9 | NA | NA | TRBJ1-5
TGTGCCAGCAGCGTCGCTACTACCTACGAGCAGTACTTC | CASSVATTYEQYF | TRBV2 | NA | NA | TRBJ2-7
TGCGCCAGCAGCTTAGATGGGGCGGGAAATCAGCCCCAGCATTTT | CASSLDGAGNQPQHF | TRBV5-1 | NA | NA | TRBJ1-5
TGTGCCAGCAGCTTAAGCAGGTTCAATGGCTACACCTTC | CASSLSRFNGYTF | TRBV7-8 | NA | NA | TRBJ1-2
TGTGCCAGCAGTTACGTGGGGCAAGGCAATGAGCAGTTCTTC | CASSYVGQGNEQFF | TRBV6-5 | NA | NA | TRBJ2-1
TGTGCCAGCAGGCCGCCGGGACAGGACACCTACGAGCAGTACTTC | CASRPPGQDTYEQYF | TRBV6-6 | TRBD1 | NA | TRBJ2-7
TGTGCCAGCAGCTCATACCCAACCGGGGTCATCTACGAGCAGTACTTC | CASSSYPTGVIYEQYF | TRBV5-6 | NA | NA | TRBJ2-7
TGTGCCAGCAGTGACTCGGCAGGGGGTAAAAATGAGCAGTTCTTC | CASSDSAGGKNEQFF | TRBV6-4 | TRBD1 | NA | TRBJ2-1
TGTGCCAGCAGCGGGCGGGGGGGCGCCCGCTATGGCTACACCTTC | CASSGRGGARYGYTF | TRBV5-4 | NA | NA | TRBJ1-2
TGTGCCAGCAGCCCTAGTGGAGGGATCTACACTGAAGCTTTCTTT | CASSPSGGIYTEAFF | TRBV4-2 | NA | once | TRBJ1-1
TGTGCCAGCAGTTACATAACAGGAACCAACACTGAAGCTTTCTTT | CASSYITGTNTEAFF | TRBV6-5 | NA | NA | TRBJ1-1
TGTGCCAGCAGCGCCCGAGCCGGGACAGGATCCTACAATGAGCAGTTCTTC | CASSARAGTGSYNEQFF | TRBV9 | TRBD1 | NA | TRBJ2-1
TGTGCCACCAGCCGGGACGGGGGATATGGCTACACCTTC | CATSRDGGYGYTF | TRBV15 | NA | NA | TRBJ1-2
TGTGCCAGCAGTTACTCTCGAGGGAGAGGCTCCGAGCAGTACTTC | CASSYSRGRGSEQYF | TRBV6-5 | NA | NA | TRBJ2-7
TGTGCCAGCAGCCCAAGAGCGGGGAGAATGAACACTGAAGCTTTCTTT | CASSPRAGRMNTEAFF | TRBV9 | NA | once | TRBJ1-1
TGCGCCAGCAGCTCCTACAGGACAGGGGGAGTAGATGGCTACACCTTC | CASSSYRTGGVDGYTF | TRBV5-1 | TRBD1 | NA | TRBJ1-2